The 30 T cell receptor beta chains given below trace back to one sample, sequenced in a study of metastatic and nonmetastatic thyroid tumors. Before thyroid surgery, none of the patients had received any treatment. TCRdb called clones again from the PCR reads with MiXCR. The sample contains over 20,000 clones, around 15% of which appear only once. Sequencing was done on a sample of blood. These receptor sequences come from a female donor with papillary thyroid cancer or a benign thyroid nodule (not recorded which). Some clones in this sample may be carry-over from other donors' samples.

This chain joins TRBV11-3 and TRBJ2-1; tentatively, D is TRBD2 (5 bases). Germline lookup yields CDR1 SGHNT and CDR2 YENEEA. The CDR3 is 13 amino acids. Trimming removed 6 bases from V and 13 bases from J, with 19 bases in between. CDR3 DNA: TGTGCCAGCAGTGACGGAATTAGCGTGCACCAGTTCTTC. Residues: CASSDGISVHQFF. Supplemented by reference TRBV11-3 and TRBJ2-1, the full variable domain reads EAGVVQSPRYKIIEKKQPVAFWCNPISGHNTLYWYLQNLGQGPELLIRYENEEAVDDSQLPKDRFSAERLKGVDSTLKIQPAELGDSAVYLCASSDGISVHQFFGPGTRLTVL.

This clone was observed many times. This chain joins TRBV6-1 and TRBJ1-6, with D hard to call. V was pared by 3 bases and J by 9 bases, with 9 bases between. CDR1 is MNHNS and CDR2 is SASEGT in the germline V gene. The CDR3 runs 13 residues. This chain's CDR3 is CASSEFRSSPLHF. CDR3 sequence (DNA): TGTGCCAGCAGTGAGTTCAGGAGTTCACCCCTCCACTTT.

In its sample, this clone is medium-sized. The CDR3 here is CASSYSTRMNTEAFF. Here the CDR3 DNA reads TGTGCCAGCAGTTACTCGACAAGGATGAACACTGAAGCTTTCTTT. This chain connects TRBV6-5 to TRBJ1-1, with D unclear. Germline values: CDR1 MNHEY, CDR2 SVGAGI. Trimming stripped 0 bases from V and 0 bases from J, with 8 bases between. CDR3 length: 15 residues.

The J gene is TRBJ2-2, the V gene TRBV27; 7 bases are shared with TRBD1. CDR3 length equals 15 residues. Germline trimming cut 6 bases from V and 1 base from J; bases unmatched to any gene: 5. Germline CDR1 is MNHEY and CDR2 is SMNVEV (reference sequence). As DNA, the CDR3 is TGTGCCAGCAGAATAGGGACAGTGAACACCGGGGAGCTGTTTTTT. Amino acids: CASRIGTVNTGELFF.

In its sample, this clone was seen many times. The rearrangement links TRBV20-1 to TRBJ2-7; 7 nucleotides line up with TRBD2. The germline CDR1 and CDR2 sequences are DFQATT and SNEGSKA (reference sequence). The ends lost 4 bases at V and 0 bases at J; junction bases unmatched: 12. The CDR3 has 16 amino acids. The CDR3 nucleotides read TGCAGTGCTACGACTAGCAGGAGGTCGAGCTCCTACGAGCAGTACTTC. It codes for CSATTSRRSSSYEQYF.

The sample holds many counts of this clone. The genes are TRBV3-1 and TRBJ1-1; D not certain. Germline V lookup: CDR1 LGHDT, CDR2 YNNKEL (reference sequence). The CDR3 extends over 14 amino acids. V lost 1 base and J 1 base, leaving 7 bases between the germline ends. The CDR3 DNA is TGTGCCAGCAGCCAAGCCGGGGAGAACACTGAAGCTTTCTTT. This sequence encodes CASSQAGENTEAFF.

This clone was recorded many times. The DNA for the CDR3 is TGTGCCAGCAGCCATACAGGGGGGCGCTCCGAAAAACTGTTTTTT. Protein: CASSHTGGRSEKLFF. V and J are TRBV6-1 and TRBJ1-4, with 8 positions matching TRBD1. This CDR3 is 15 amino acids long. V trimming: 6 bases; J trimming: 8 bases; junction bases outside the gene matches: 11. Germline CDR1 and CDR2: MNHNS and SASEGT.

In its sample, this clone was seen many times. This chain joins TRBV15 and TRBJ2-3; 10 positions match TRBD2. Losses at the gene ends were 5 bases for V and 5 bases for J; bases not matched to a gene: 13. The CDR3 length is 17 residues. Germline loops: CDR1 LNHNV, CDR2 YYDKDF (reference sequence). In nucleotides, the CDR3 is TGTGCCACCAGCCCCGGGAGGACTAGCGGAGGGGGAGATACGCAGTATTTT. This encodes CATSPGRTSGGGDTQYF.

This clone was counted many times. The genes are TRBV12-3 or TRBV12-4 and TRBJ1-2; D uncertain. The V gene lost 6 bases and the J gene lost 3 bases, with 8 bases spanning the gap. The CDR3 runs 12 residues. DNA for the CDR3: TGTGCCAGCAGCCGAAACCACTATGGCTACACCTTC. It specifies CASSRNHYGYTF.

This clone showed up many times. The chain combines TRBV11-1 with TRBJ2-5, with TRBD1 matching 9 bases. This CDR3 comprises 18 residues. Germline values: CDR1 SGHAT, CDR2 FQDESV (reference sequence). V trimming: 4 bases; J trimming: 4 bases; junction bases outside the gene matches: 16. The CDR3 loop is CASSSIQTGGRQGETQYF. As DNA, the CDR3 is TGTGCCAGCAGCTCCATCCAGACAGGGGGAAGACAGGGAGAGACCCAGTACTTC.

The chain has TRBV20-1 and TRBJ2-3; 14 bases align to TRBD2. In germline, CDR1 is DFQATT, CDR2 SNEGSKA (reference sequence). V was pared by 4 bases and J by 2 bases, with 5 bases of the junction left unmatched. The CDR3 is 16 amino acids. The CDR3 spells CSAIRTSGRSTDTQYF. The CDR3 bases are TGCAGTGCTATTCGGACTAGCGGGAGGTCCACAGATACGCAGTATTTT.

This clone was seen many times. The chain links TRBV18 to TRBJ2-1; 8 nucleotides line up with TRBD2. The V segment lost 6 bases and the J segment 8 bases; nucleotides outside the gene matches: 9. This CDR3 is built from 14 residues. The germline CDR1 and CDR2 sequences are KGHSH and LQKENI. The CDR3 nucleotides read TGTGCCAGCTCCCAAGGACTAGCCTTACATGAGCAGTTCTTC. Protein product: CASSQGLALHEQFF.

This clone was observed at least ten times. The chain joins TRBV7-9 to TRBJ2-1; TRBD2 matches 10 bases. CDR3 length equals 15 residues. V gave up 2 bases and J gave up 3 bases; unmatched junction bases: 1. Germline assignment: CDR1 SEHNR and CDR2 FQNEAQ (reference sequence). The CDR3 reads CASSLRTSGYNEQFF. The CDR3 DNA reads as TGTGCCAGCAGCTTAAGGACTAGCGGCTACAATGAGCAGTTCTTC.

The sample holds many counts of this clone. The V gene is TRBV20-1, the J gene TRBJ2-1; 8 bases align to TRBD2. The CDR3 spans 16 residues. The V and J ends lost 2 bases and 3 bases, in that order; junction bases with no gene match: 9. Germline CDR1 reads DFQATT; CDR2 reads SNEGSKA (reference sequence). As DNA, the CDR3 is TGCAGTGCTAGATCTGAACGGGGGGGGAACTACAATGAGCAGTTCTTC. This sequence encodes CSARSERGGNYNEQFF.

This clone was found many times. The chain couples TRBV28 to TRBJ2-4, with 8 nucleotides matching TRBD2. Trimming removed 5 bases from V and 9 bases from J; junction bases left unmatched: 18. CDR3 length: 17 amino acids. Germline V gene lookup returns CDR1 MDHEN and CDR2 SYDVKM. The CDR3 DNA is TGTGCCAGCAGTCGGACCCTAGCGGGTCAACGGGGTCGCATTCAGTACTTC. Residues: CASSRTLAGQRGRIQYF.

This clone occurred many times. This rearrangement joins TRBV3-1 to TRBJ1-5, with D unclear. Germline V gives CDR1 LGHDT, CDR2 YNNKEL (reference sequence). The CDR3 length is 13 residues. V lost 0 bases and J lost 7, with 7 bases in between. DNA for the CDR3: TGTGCCAGCAGCCAAGATAGGGTCCAGCCCCAGCATTTT. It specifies CASSQDRVQPQHF.

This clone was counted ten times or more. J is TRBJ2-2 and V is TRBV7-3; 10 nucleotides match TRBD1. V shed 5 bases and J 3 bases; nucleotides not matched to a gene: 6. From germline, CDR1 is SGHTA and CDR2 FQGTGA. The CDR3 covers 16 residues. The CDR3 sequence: CASSPRQGADTGELFF. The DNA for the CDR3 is TGTGCCAGCAGCCCCCGACAGGGGGCGGACACCGGGGAGCTGTTTTTT.

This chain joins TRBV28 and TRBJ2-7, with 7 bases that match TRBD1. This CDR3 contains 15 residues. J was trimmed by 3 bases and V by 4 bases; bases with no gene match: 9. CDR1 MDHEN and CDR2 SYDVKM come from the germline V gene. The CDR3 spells CASSSQRQGDYEQYF. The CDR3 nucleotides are TGTGCCAGCAGTTCGCAGCGACAGGGCGACTACGAGCAGTACTTC.

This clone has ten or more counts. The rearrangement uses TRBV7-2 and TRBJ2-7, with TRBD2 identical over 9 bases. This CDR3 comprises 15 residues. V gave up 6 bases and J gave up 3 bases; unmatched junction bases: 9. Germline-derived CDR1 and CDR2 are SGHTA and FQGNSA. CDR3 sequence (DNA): TGTGCCAGCAGTCCAACGGCGGGAGGGTACTACGAGCAGTACTTC. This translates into CASSPTAGGYYEQYF.

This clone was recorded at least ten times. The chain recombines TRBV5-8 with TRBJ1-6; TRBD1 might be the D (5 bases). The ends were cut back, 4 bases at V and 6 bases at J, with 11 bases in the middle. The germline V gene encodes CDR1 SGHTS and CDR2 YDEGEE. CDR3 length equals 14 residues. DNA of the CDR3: TGTGCCAGCAGCGTGGGACGACCTAATTCACCCCTCCACTTT. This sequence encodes CASSVGRPNSPLHF.

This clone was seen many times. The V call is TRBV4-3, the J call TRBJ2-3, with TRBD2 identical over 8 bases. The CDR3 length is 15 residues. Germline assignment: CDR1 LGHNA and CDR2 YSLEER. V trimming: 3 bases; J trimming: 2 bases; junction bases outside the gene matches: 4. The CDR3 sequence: CASSHPGRDTDTQYF. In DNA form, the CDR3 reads TGCGCCAGCAGCCACCCCGGGAGGGACACAGATACGCAGTATTTT.

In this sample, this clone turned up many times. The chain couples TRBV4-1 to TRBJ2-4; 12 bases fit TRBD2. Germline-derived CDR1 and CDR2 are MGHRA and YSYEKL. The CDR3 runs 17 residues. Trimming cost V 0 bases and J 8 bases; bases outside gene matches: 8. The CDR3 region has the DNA TGCGCCAGCAGCCAAGATCCGACTAGCGGGAGAAGGGACATTCAGTACTTC. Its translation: CASSQDPTSGRRDIQYF.

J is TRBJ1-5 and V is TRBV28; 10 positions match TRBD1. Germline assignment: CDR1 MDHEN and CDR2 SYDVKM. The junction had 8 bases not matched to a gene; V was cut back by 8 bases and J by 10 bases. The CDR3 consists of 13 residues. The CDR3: CASETGGGGPQHF. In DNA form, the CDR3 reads TGTGCCAGCGAGACAGGGGGCGGGGGACCCCAGCATTTT.

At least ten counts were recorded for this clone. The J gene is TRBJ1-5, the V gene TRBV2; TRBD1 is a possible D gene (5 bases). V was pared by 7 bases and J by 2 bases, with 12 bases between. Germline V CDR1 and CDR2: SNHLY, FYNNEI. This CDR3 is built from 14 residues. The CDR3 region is CASKQRGGNQPQHF. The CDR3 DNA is TGTGCCAGCAAGCAGAGGGGTGGCAATCAGCCCCAGCATTTT.

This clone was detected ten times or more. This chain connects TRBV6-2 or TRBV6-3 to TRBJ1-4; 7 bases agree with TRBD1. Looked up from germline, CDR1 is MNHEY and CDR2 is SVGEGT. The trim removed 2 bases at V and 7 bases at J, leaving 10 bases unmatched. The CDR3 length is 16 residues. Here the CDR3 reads CASSYTLSGGSEKLFF. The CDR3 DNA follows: TGTGCCAGCAGTTACACCCTGTCAGGGGGGAGTGAAAAACTGTTTTTT.

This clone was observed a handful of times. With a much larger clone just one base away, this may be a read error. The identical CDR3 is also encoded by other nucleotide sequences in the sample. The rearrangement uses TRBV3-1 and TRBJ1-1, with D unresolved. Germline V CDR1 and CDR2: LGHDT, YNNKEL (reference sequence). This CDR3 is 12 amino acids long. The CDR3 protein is CASSQEYTEAFF. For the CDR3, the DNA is TGCGCCAGCAGCCAAGAATACACTGAAGCTTTCTTT.

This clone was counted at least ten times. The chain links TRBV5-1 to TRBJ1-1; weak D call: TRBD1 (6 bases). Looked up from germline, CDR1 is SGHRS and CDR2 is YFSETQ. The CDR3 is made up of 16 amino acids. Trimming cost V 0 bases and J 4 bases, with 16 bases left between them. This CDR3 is CASSLAGGATGTEAFF. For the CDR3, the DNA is TGCGCCAGCAGCTTGGCCGGGGGGGCCACGGGCACTGAAGCTTTCTTT.

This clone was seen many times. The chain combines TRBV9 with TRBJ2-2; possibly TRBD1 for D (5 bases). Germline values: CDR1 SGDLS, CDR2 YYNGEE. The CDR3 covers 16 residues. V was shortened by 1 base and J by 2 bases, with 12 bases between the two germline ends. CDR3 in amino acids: CASSVSVGLNTGELFF. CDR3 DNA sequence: TGTGCCAGCAGCGTATCTGTGGGGCTAAACACCGGGGAGCTGTTTTTT.

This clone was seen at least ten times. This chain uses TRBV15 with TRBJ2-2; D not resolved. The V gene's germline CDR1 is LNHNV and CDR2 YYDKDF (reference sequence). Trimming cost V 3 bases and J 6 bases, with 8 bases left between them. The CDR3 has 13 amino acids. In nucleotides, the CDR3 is TGTGCCACCAGCAGTTCAGTATCCGGGGAGCTGTTTTTT. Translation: CATSSSVSGELFF. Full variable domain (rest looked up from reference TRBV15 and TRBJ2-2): DAMVIQNPRYQVTQFGKPVTLSCSQTLNHNVMYWYQQKSSQAPKLLFHYYDKDFNNEADTPDNFQSRRPNTSFCFLDIRSPGLGDTAMYLCATSSSVSGELFFGEGSRLTVL.

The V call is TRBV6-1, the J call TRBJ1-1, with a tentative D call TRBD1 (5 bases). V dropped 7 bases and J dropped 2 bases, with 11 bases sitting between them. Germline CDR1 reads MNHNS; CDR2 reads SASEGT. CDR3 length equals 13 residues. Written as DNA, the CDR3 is TGTGCCAGCATAGGACAACCCAACACTGAAGCTTTCTTT. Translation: CASIGQPNTEAFF.